The 24 T cell receptor beta chains in this list originate from one sample, sequenced in a study of blood T cell repertoires in COVID-19. Generated by immunoSEQ multiplex PCR, the TCRdb table keeps only in-frame clones and is missing some. The sample lists nearly 40,000 clones, 80% occurring once. Sequencing was carried out using peripheral blood. Every receptor here comes from a man older than 75 with active or convalescent COVID-19.

The CDR3 sequence is CAWSVHQARDSPLHF. The DNA of the CDR3 is TGTGCCTGGAGTGTCCATCAGGCCAGGGATTCACCCCTCCACTTT. V gene TRBV30 combines with J gene TRBJ1-6; D is possibly TRBD1 (5 bases). This CDR3 region has 15 residues. V lost 0 bases and J lost 8, with 14 bases in between. Germline CDR1 GTSNPN, CDR2 SVGIG (reference sequence).

The chain links TRBV28 to TRBJ1-4; 9 bases agree with TRBD1. There are 15 residues in the CDR3. V trimming: 6 bases; J trimming: 7 bases; junction bases outside the gene matches: 9. The germline CDR1 and CDR2 sequences are MDHEN and SYDVKM. The CDR3 nucleotides read TGTGCCAGCAGCACTCCGGGACAGGGCCCTGAAAAACTGTTTTTT. The encoded protein is CASSTPGQGPEKLFF.

This clone counts as medium-sized. The chain couples TRBV5-1 to TRBJ1-2; D is perhaps TRBD1 (6 bases). Trimming took 6 bases from V and 4 from J, leaving 16 bases between them. Germline CDR1 and CDR2: SGHRS and YFSETQ. CDR3 size: 14 residues. CDR3 bases: TGCGCCAGCACCCGCGGGGGGCGCGGCTATGGCTACACCTTC. Translated: CASTRGGRGYGYTF.

The chain recombines TRBV7-2 with TRBJ1-4, with a weak D call TRBD1 (5 bases). Germline lookup yields CDR1 SGHTA and CDR2 FQGNSA. The germline V and J ends were trimmed by 4 bases and 7 bases, with 13 bases remaining between them. The CDR3 covers 14 residues. DNA for the CDR3: TGTGCCAGCAGCTCCAGGGCAGGAAGTGAAAAACTGTTTTTT. Amino acids: CASSSRAGSEKLFF.

The V gene is TRBV4-2, the J gene TRBJ2-3; 14 bases are shared with TRBD2. The CDR3 is 17 amino acids. V lost 0 bases and J lost 6; bases outside the gene matches: 5. Germline CDR1 reads LGHNA; CDR2 reads YNFKEQ. CDR3 bases: TGTGCCAGCAGCCAAGAAGGACTAGCGGGAGGAGGGGATACGCAGTATTTT. Translated: CASSQEGLAGGGDTQYF.

This clone was detected once. The gene calls are TRBV6-1 and TRBJ2-7; possibly TRBD2 for D (6 bases). Germline loops: CDR1 MNHNS, CDR2 SASEGT. This CDR3 has 14 amino acids. The V end lost 1 base, the J end lost 5 bases, and 12 bases lay between the germline ends. The CDR3 loop is CASSEVGGNDEQYF. In nucleotides, the CDR3 is TGTGCCAGCAGTGAAGTGGGGGGAAACGACGAGCAGTACTTC.

V and J are TRBV6-5 and TRBJ2-2; 12 bases align to TRBD1. Germline trimming cut 6 bases from V and 9 bases from J; bases unmatched to any gene: 2. Germline loops: CDR1 MNHEY, CDR2 SVGAGI. CDR3 length equals 13 residues. CDR3 nucleotide sequence: TGTGCCAGCAGGGGGACAGGGGGCAGGGAGCTGTTTTTT. Translating it yields CASRGTGGRELFF.

This clone was found a few times. This chain links TRBV27 with TRBJ2-6; possible D gene TRBD1, 6 bases. From germline, CDR1 is MNHEY and CDR2 SMNVEV (reference sequence). The CDR3 has 18 residues. Trimming cost V 0 bases and J 0 bases, with 12 bases left between them. Here the CDR3 reads CASSLSRTGRSGANVLTF. In nucleotides, the CDR3 is TGTGCCAGCAGTTTATCGCGTACAGGGCGCTCTGGGGCCAACGTCCTGACTTTC.

This sequence joins TRBV2 and TRBJ1-2; possible D gene TRBD1, 6 bases. CDR3 length: 13 residues. Trimming stripped 10 bases from V and 4 bases from J, with 16 bases between. Germline CDR1 and CDR2: SNHLY and FYNNEI. The CDR3 sequence is CATSQGAIYGYTF. The CDR3 DNA sequence: TGTGCCACCTCACAGGGAGCCATCTATGGCTACACCTTC.

The chain joins TRBV24-1 to TRBJ2-1; 11 bases match TRBD1. Looked up from germline, CDR1 is KGHDR and CDR2 is SFDVKD. J gave up 4 bases and V 4 bases, and 2 bases lay outside the gene matches. CDR3 length equals 15 residues. CDR3 amino acids: CATSDGTGGYNEQFF. In nucleotides, the CDR3 is TGTGCCACCAGTGACGGGACAGGGGGTTACAATGAGCAGTTCTTC.

The V call is TRBV6-1, the J call TRBJ1-5; TRBD1 aligns across 9 bases. V trimming: 3 bases; J trimming: 4 bases; junction bases outside the gene matches: 1. In germline, CDR1 is MNHNS, CDR2 SASEGT. The CDR3 runs 14 residues. The chain's CDR3 is CASSDGTGNQPQHF. CDR3 DNA: TGTGCCAGCAGTGATGGGACAGGGAATCAGCCCCAGCATTTT.

This clone turned up a few times. The V gene is TRBV19, the J gene TRBJ1-2, with D perhaps TRBD1 (6 bases). Germline lookup yields CDR1 LNHDA and CDR2 SQIVND (reference sequence). The CDR3 length is 13 residues. Trimming stripped 5 bases from V and 6 bases from J, with 13 bases between. CDR3 sequence: CASSSFRTDGYTF. The CDR3 DNA sequence: TGTGCCAGTAGTTCGTTCCGGACAGATGGCTACACCTTC.

The V gene is TRBV3-1 (or the pseudogene TRBV3-2), the J gene TRBJ1-1; tentatively, D is TRBD1 (6 bases). The CDR3 is 18 residues long. Trimming shortened V by 6 bases and J by 1 base, and 24 bases separated the two germline ends. Germline V gives CDR1 LGHDT, CDR2 YNNKEL (reference sequence). CDR3 bases: TGTGCCAGCAGTCCCCGGGGGGGGCGAATCTCCGGGAACACTGAAGCTTTCTTT. It codes for CASSPRGGRISGNTEAFF.

This sequence joins TRBV3-1 (or the pseudogene TRBV3-2) and TRBJ1-1; a possible D gene is TRBD1 (5 bases). The V end lost 1 base, the J end lost 6 bases, and 15 bases lay between the germline ends. The CDR3 sequence is 15 residues long. The germline V gene encodes CDR1 LGHDT and CDR2 YNNKEL (reference sequence). In nucleotides, the CDR3 is TGTGCCAGCAGCCAAGGCAAGGCGGGGCGAGCTGAAGCTTTCTTT. It yields the protein CASSQGKAGRAEAFF.

This clone was observed a few times. This chain links TRBV9 with TRBJ2-2, with 15 bases fitting TRBD2. This CDR3 region has 20 residues. After removal of 3 bases from V and 4 bases from J, the junction contained 13 bases not matched to a gene. The germline V gene encodes CDR1 SGDLS and CDR2 YYNGEE. The CDR3 sequence is CASSAPGTSGRYASTGELFF. CDR3 in DNA: TGTGCCAGCAGCGCCCCCGGGACTAGCGGGAGGTACGCGAGCACCGGGGAGCTGTTTTTT.

V is TRBV5-5 and J is TRBJ2-5; 12 bases are a match to TRBD2. J lost 5 bases, V lost 4 bases, and 12 bases had no gene match. The CDR3 has 17 amino acids. Looked up from germline, CDR1 is SGHKS and CDR2 is YYEKEE (reference sequence). The CDR3 nucleotides read TGTGCCAGCAGCACCGGAAGTCTAGCGGGAGGGCGGGAGACCCAGTACTTC. It codes for CASSTGSLAGGRETQYF.

The chain combines TRBV7-9 with TRBJ2-3, with 12 bases aligning to TRBD2. In germline, CDR1 is SEHNR, CDR2 FQNEAQ (reference sequence). The CDR3 runs to 16 residues. Losses at the gene ends were 5 bases for V and 4 bases for J; bases not matched to a gene: 7. The CDR3 DNA sequence: TGTGCCAGCAGCCCAGGGACTAGCGGGTTTCCAGATACGCAGTATTTT. This codes for CASSPGTSGFPDTQYF.

The chain has TRBV28 and TRBJ2-5; D remains ambiguous. CDR1 is MDHEN and CDR2 is SYDVKM in the germline V gene. The CDR3 loop spans 12 amino acids. V shed 5 bases and J shed 5 bases, with 9 bases lying between them. The CDR3 nucleotides are TGTGCCAGCAGTCCCACGGGTGAGACCCAGTACTTC. Translation gives CASSPTGETQYF.

The chain joins TRBV6-6 to TRBJ2-7; D unclear. V lost 2 bases and J lost 4, with 15 bases in between. This CDR3 spans 15 amino acids. Germline V gives CDR1 MNHNY, CDR2 SVGAGI (reference sequence). The DNA for the CDR3 is TGTGCCAGCAGTTACGAGGAGTCGTTCGCGTACGAGCAGTACTTC. It translates to CASSYEESFAYEQYF.

In its sample, this clone was seen once. V gene TRBV6-2 or TRBV6-3 combines with J gene TRBJ2-3, with a possible D match to TRBD2 (5 bases). The CDR3 has 15 residues. The ends were cut back, 6 bases at V and 1 base at J, with 14 bases in the middle. Germline V lookup: CDR1 MNHEY, CDR2 SVGEGT. The CDR3 region has the DNA TGTGCCAGCAGCCTTTACGACGGGGGCACAGATACGCAGTATTTT. As protein: CASSLYDGGTDTQYF.

The chain carries TRBV6-2 or TRBV6-3 and TRBJ2-7, with 7 positions matching TRBD2. Per the germline V gene, CDR1 is MNHEY and CDR2 is SVGEGT. V was clipped by 6 bases and J by 2 bases; unmatched bases: 7. The CDR3 length is 14 residues. CDR3 DNA sequence: TGTGCCAGCAGCAGGCCCGCGGGGGCCTACGAGCAGTACTTC. The encoded protein is CASSRPAGAYEQYF.

The genes are TRBV4-2 and TRBJ1-1; no clear D gene. The CDR3 length is 14 residues. The V end was cut by 0 bases, the J end by 3 bases, with 8 bases between. Germline loops: CDR1 LGHNA, CDR2 YNFKEQ. This CDR3 reads CASSQDRVYTEAFF. The CDR3 bases are TGTGCCAGCAGCCAAGACCGAGTCTACACTGAAGCTTTCTTT.

The J gene is TRBJ2-5, the V gene TRBV5-6; D gene uncertain. Germline CDR1 and CDR2: SGHDT and YYEEEE. Trimming took 3 bases from V and 4 from J, leaving 10 bases between them. The CDR3 runs 13 residues. CDR3 sequence: CASSSGPLETQYF. CDR3 DNA: TGTGCCAGCAGCTCGGGTCCCCTAGAGACCCAGTACTTC.

This clone appeared a few times. Different DNA sequences within this sample yield the same CDR3. This sequence joins TRBV27 and TRBJ2-1; D unclear. V lost 4 bases, J lost 0 bases, and 7 bases lay in between. Germline loops: CDR1 MNHEY, CDR2 SMNVEV (reference sequence). The CDR3 sequence is 14 residues long. CDR3 DNA sequence: TGTGCCAGCAGTTCACTAAGCTCCTACAATGAGCAGTTCTTC. Residues: CASSSLSSYNEQFF.